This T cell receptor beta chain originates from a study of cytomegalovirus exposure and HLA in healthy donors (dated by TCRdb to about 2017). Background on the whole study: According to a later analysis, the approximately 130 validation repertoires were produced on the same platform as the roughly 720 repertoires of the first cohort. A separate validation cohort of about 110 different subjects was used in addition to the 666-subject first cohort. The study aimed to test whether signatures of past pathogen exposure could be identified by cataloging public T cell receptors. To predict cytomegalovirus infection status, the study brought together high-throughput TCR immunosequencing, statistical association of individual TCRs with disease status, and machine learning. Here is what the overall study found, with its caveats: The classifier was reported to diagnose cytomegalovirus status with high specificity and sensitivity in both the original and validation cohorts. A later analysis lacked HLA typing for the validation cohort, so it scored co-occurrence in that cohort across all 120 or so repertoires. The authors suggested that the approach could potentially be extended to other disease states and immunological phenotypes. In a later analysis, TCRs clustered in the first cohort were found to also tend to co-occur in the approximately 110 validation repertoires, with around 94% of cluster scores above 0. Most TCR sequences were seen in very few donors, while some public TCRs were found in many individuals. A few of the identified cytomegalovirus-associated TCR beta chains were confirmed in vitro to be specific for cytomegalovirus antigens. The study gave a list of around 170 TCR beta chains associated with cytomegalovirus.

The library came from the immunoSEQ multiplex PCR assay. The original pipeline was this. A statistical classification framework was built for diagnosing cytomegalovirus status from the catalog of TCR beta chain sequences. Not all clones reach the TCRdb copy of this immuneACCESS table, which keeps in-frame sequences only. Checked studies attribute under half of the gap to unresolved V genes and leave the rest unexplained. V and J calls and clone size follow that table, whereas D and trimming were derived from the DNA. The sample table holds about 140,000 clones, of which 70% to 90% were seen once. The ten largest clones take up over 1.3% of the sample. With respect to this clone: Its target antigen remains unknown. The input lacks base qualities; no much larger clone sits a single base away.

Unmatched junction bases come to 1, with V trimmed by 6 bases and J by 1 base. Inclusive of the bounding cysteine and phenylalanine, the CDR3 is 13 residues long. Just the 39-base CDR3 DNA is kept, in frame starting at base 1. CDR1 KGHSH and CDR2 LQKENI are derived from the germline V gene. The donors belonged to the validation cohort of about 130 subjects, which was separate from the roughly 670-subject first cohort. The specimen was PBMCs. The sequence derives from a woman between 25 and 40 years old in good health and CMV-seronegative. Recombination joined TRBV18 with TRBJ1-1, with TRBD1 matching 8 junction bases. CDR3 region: CASSQGANTEAFF. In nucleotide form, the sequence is TGTGCCAGCTCCCAGGGGGCGAACACTGAAGCTTTCTTT.